Listed here are 5 T cell receptor beta chains from one sample, sequenced in a study of CD4+ T cells in melanoma. The repertoire was sequenced with immunoSEQ multiplex PCR; TCRdb's copy has only in-frame clones and lacks some. The table includes some 150,000 clones, around 90% detected once. The receptors originated from a human donor with melanoma.

The chain couples TRBV19 to TRBJ2-2; 7 nucleotides line up with TRBD1. The CDR3 runs 13 residues. Germline CDR1 and CDR2: LNHDA and SQIVND (reference sequence). The V gene end was trimmed by 5 bases and the J gene end by 9 bases; junction bases not matched to a gene: 6. The CDR3 loop reads CASSLNRGRELFF. The CDR3 bases are TGTGCCAGTAGTCTTAACAGGGGTCGGGAGCTGTTTTTT. The entire variable domain, with the rest obtained from reference TRBV19 and TRBJ2-2, is as follows: DGGITQSPKYLFRKEGQNVTLSCEQNLNHDAMYWYRQDPGQGLRLIYYSQIVNDFQKGDIAEGYSVSREKKESFPLTVTSAQKNPTAFYLCASSLNRGRELFFGEGSRLTVL.

The count of this clone is one. For the CDR3, the DNA is TGCGCCAGCAGCCAAGATAGGGAAAACAATGAGCAGTTCTTC. This codes for CASSQDRENNEQFF. V is TRBV4-1 and J is TRBJ2-1; D unclear. With 0 bases removed from V and 5 bases from J, the gap between germline ends came to 8 bases. CDR3 length equals 14 residues. Per germline, CDR1 MGHRA and CDR2 YSYEKL.

The chain uses TRBV4-1 and TRBJ1-1; 11 positions match TRBD1. The CDR3 consists of 16 residues. The V and J ends lost 2 bases and 10 bases, in that order; junction bases with no gene match: 12. Germline CDR1 MGHRA, CDR2 YSYEKL. This chain's CDR3 is CASSQLMGQGGYRAFF. The CDR3 DNA reads TGCGCCAGCAGCCAACTAATGGGACAGGGGGGTTATCGAGCTTTCTTT.

The chain recombines TRBV7-6 with TRBJ2-7; D not certain. V gave up 3 bases and J gave up 2 bases, with 8 bases separating them. This CDR3 is 13 amino acids long. CDR1 SGHVS and CDR2 FNYEAQ come from the germline V gene. The CDR3 sequence: CASSFGSAYEQYF. The CDR3 DNA sequence: TGTGCCAGCAGCTTCGGGTCAGCCTACGAGCAGTACTTC.

This chain connects TRBV7-2 to TRBJ2-7; possibly TRBD2 for D (6 bases). CDR1 SGHTA and CDR2 FQGNSA come from the germline V gene. CDR3 size: 14 residues. V was pared by 4 bases and J by 6 bases, with 16 bases between. Written as DNA, the CDR3 is TGTGCCAGCAGCTCACTCTTTTGGACTACCGAGCAGTACTTC. It translates to CASSSLFWTTEQYF.